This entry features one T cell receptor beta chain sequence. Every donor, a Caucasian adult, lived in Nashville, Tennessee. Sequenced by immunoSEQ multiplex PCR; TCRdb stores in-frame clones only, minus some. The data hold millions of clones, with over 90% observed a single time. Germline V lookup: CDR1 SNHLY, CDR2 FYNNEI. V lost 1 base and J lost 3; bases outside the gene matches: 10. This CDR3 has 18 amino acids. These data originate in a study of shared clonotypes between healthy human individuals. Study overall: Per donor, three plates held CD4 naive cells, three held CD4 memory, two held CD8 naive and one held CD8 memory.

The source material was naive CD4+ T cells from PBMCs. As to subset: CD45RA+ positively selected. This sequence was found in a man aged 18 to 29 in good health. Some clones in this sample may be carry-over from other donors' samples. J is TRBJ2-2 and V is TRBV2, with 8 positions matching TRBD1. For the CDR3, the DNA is TGTGCCAGCAGTGAAGGGAGTACTACAGGGGGTTACACCGGGGAGCTGTTTTTT. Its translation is CASSEGSTTGGYTGELFF.